The subject of this entry is one TCR beta chain. The germline V gene encodes CDR1 MDHEN and CDR2 SYDVKM. There are 15 residues in the CDR3. With V trimmed by 6 bases and J by 1 base, 7 bases remained unmatched. The record originates from a study of early T cells in non-severe SARS-CoV-2 infection. Unique molecular identifiers were affixed to single, distinct cDNA molecules. TCRdb independently ran MiXCR on the 5' RACE reads; one entry per CDR3 protein. Here the sample spans tens of thousands of distinct CDR3 sequences, about 15% being singletons. The specimen was whole blood, collected at baseline. The chain uses TRBV28 and TRBJ2-7; TRBD1 agrees at 9 bases. This sequence originates from an adult who was a healthcare worker with PCR-confirmed SARS-CoV-2 infection or an uninfected control (not recorded which). The CDR3 here is CASRTGTGRSYEQYF. The CDR3, as DNA: TGTGCCAGCAGGACCGGGACAGGGAGGTCCTACGAGCAGTACTTC.